The 25 T cell receptor beta chains reported below all come from one sample, sequenced in a study of identical twins. TCRdb re-called the 5' RACE reads through MiXCR, storing one row per CDR3 protein. The sample shows about 700,000 distinct CDR3 sequences, approximately 6.1% of them seen only once. Sequenced input: naive T cells sorted from blood. These receptors were collected from a man between 18 and 29 years old in good health.

The rearrangement uses TRBV6-2 or TRBV6-3 and TRBJ2-6; D gene uncertain. The CDR3 covers 12 residues. The germline gives CDR1 MNHEY, CDR2 SVGEGT. Trimming shortened V by 8 bases and J by 3 bases, and 5 bases separated the two germline ends. The CDR3, as DNA: TGTGCCAGCGGTCTTGGGGCCAACGTCCTGACTTTC. Amino acid sequence: CASGLGANVLTF.

This clonotype was observed a handful of times. This chain uses TRBV3-1 with TRBJ2-7; D ambiguous. The CDR3 covers 13 residues. Trimming left V 5 bases short and J 3 bases short, with 11 bases between. Germline CDR1 and CDR2: LGHDT and YNNKEL (reference sequence). The chain's CDR3 is CASSRGHDYEQYV. CDR3 nucleotides: TGTGCCAGCAGCAGAGGTCACGACTACGAGCAGTACGTC.

This clonotype was detected only a few times. The rearrangement links TRBV12-3 or TRBV12-4 to TRBJ2-1; TRBD1 matches 8 bases. J was trimmed by 8 bases and V by 11 bases; bases with no gene match: 14. This CDR3 has 14 residues. In DNA form, the CDR3 reads TGTGCCGGCTCGTACCAAACAGGGGGACATGAGCAGTTCTTC. Its protein product is CAGSYQTGGHEQFF.

The table lists this clonotype with a few counts. V and J are TRBV6-6 and TRBJ2-2, with 7 bases fitting TRBD1. Trimming removed 7 bases from V and 5 bases from J; junction bases left unmatched: 4. Per the germline V gene, CDR1 is MNHNY and CDR2 is SVGAGI (reference sequence). This CDR3 is built from 13 residues. The CDR3: CASTPQGTGELFF. In DNA, the CDR3 is TGTGCCAGCACCCCACAGGGGACCGGGGAGCTGTTTTTT.

This clonotype has only a few counts. The rearrangement links TRBV20-1 to TRBJ2-2; TRBD1 aligns across 10 bases. Germline CDR1 DFQATT, CDR2 SNEGSKA (reference sequence). The CDR3 extends over 14 amino acids. Germline trimming cut 2 bases from V and 8 bases from J; bases unmatched to any gene: 5. Here the CDR3 DNA reads TGCAGTGCTAGACAAGACAGGGGGCAGGGGGAGCTGTTTTTT. Protein sequence: CSARQDRGQGELFF.

This clonotype has more than one count but fewer than ten. The rearrangement joins TRBV5-1 to TRBJ2-3; 12 nucleotides agree with TRBD2. Per the germline V gene, CDR1 is SGHRS and CDR2 is YFSETQ. The V gene end was trimmed by 4 bases and the J gene end by 1 base; junction bases not matched to a gene: 4. The CDR3 length is 16 residues. The CDR3 sequence: CASSLTSGRRTDTQYF. For the CDR3, the DNA is TGCGCCAGCAGCCTGACTAGCGGGAGACGCACAGATACGCAGTATTTT. The entire variable domain, with the rest obtained from reference TRBV5-1 and TRBJ2-3, is as follows: KAGVTQTPRYLIKTRGQQVTLSCSPISGHRSVSWYQQTPGQGLQFLFEYFSETQRNKGNFPGRFSGRQFSNSRSEMNVSTLELGDSALYLCASSLTSGRRTDTQYFGPGTRLTVL.

This clonotype was observed at least ten times. The genes are TRBV29-1 and TRBJ2-7; D is unresolved. Germline V CDR1 and CDR2: SQVTM, ANQGSEA. The CDR3 sequence is 12 residues long. Trimming left V 4 bases short and J 0 bases short, with 7 bases between. The CDR3 DNA is TGCAGCGTTGTATTAATCTCCTACGAGCAGTACTTC. Its protein product is CSVVLISYEQYF.

This clonotype was counted ten times or more. This sequence joins TRBV20-1 and TRBJ2-1, with 11 bases identical to TRBD2. CDR3 length equals 20 residues. Trimming removed 0 bases from V and 0 bases from J; junction bases left unmatched: 13. The germline V gene encodes CDR1 DFQATT and CDR2 SNEGSKA (reference sequence). CDR3 sequence: CSARDLTSGGARSSYNEQFF. Written as DNA, the CDR3 is TGCAGTGCTAGAGATCTTACTAGCGGGGGTGCCCGAAGCTCCTACAATGAGCAGTTCTTC.

Ten or more counts support this clonotype. J is TRBJ2-7 and V is TRBV29-1; 9 bases fit TRBD1. The CDR3 has 14 residues. The V gene end was trimmed by 4 bases and the J gene end by 5 bases; junction bases not matched to a gene: 9. CDR1 is SQVTM and CDR2 is ANQGSEA in the germline V gene. The DNA for the CDR3 is TGCAGCGTTGGCCCGGGACAGGGAGTGCACGAGCAGTACTTC. Protein sequence: CSVGPGQGVHEQYF.

As concerns this clonotype: Germline and junction disagree at one end, which may indicate a read error. The gene calls are TRBV7-2 and TRBJ1-1; the D gene is possibly TRBD1 (6 bases). Per germline, CDR1 SGHTA and CDR2 FQGNSA. This CDR3 has 15 residues. The CDR3 bases are TGTGCCAGCAGCCTAGCGGGGGCGATGCGAACTGAAGCTTTCTTT. Residues: CASSLAGAMRTEAFF. Based on the CDR3 plus reference TRBV7-2 and TRBJ1-1, the full variable domain is GAGVSQSPSNKVTEKGKDVELRCDPISGHTALYWYRQSLGQGLEFLIYFQGNSAPDKSGLPSDRFSAERTGGSVSTLTIQRTQQEDSAVYLCASSLAGAMRTEAFFGQGTRLTVV.

This clonotype showed up many times. This chain uses TRBV4-3 with TRBJ2-3, with D perhaps TRBD1 (6 bases). Trimming cost V 0 bases and J 6 bases, with 16 bases left between them. CDR1 and CDR2 from the germline V gene are LGHNA and YSLEER. CDR3 length equals 16 residues. Written as DNA, the CDR3 is TGCGCCAGCAGCCAAGAGTCAGGGGCTATTATGGATACGCAGTATTTT. Amino acids: CASSQESGAIMDTQYF.

This clonotype was recorded many times. This chain joins TRBV7-9 and TRBJ2-5; TRBD2 aligns across 8 bases. CDR3 length: 15 residues. V lost 1 base and J lost 3; bases outside the gene matches: 4. Germline V gene lookup returns CDR1 SEHNR and CDR2 FQNEAQ (reference sequence). CDR3 amino acids: CASSLVTSGEETQYF. The CDR3 DNA reads as TGTGCCAGCAGCTTAGTCACTAGCGGAGAAGAGACCCAGTACTTC. The entire variable domain, with the rest obtained from reference TRBV7-9 and TRBJ2-5, is as follows: DTGVSQNPRHKITKRGQNVTFRCDPISEHNRLYWYRQTLGQGPEFLTYFQNEAQLEKSRLLSDRFSAERPKGSFSTLEIQRTEQGDSAMYLCASSLVTSGEETQYFGPGTRLLVL.

This clonotype was recorded many times. J is TRBJ2-1 and V is TRBV12-3 or TRBV12-4, with a possible D match to TRBD2 (5 bases). With 6 bases removed from V and 5 bases from J, the gap between germline ends came to 14 bases. This CDR3 is built from 14 residues. CDR3: CASSPGWVNNEQFF. The DNA for the CDR3 is TGTGCCAGCAGCCCGGGGTGGGTTAACAATGAGCAGTTCTTC.

Ten or more counts support this clonotype. V and J are TRBV20-1 and TRBJ2-2, with 8 nucleotides matching TRBD2. In germline, CDR1 is DFQATT, CDR2 SNEGSKA (reference sequence). The CDR3 has 15 amino acids. J gave up 4 bases and V 4 bases, and 8 bases lay outside the gene matches. The CDR3 sequence is CSAIQRERVTGELFF. CDR3 bases: TGCAGTGCTATCCAGCGGGAGAGGGTCACCGGGGAGCTGTTTTTT.

This clonotype was seen repeatedly, ten times or more. One junction end does not reproduce the germline sequence, and a read error may be involved. The V call is TRBV5-1, the J call TRBJ2-5; TRBD1 agrees at 7 bases. CDR1 and CDR2 from the germline V gene are SGHRS and YFSETQ. This CDR3 is built from 14 residues. CDR3 coding DNA: TGTGCCAGCAGTCCACGGACAGGCCAAGAGACCCAGTACTTC. Residues: CASSPRTGQETQYF.

This clonotype was picked up a small number of times. The V and J genes are TRBV3-1 and TRBJ2-3; no clear D gene. V lost 2 bases to trimming and J lost 6 bases, with 9 bases between them. The CDR3 spans 13 residues. Germline V gene lookup returns CDR1 LGHDT and CDR2 YNNKEL (reference sequence). The CDR3 reads CASSQSLFDTQYF. The CDR3 coding sequence is TGTGCCAGCAGCCAATCACTCTTTGATACGCAGTATTTT.

This clonotype was detected many times. The chain employs TRBV19 and TRBJ2-3; either TRBD1 or TRBD2 may supply D (5 bases each). The CDR3 extends over 16 amino acids. The ends were cut back, 1 base at V and 3 bases at J, with 14 bases in the middle. Germline V CDR1 and CDR2: LNHDA, SQIVND (reference sequence). CDR3 region: CASSIGAGSPTDTQYF. CDR3 DNA sequence: TGTGCCAGTAGTATAGGGGCAGGGAGTCCTACAGATACGCAGTATTTT.

This clonotype occurred many times. J is TRBJ2-5 and V is TRBV14, with TRBD2 matching over 12 bases. The germline gives CDR1 SGHDN, CDR2 FVKESK. The junction had 7 bases not matched to a gene; V was cut back by 0 bases and J by 5 bases. This CDR3 spans 17 amino acids. The CDR3 reads CASSQEKGLAGSETQYF. The CDR3 region has the DNA TGTGCCAGCAGCCAAGAGAAAGGACTAGCGGGATCTGAGACCCAGTACTTC. The variable domain in full, with the rest retrieved from reference TRBV14 and TRBJ2-5, is EAGVTQFPSHSVIEKGQTVTLRCDPISGHDNLYWYRRVMGKEIKFLLHFVKESKQDESGMPNNRFLAERTGGTYSTLKVQPAELEDSGVYFCASSQEKGLAGSETQYFGPGTRLLVL.

This clonotype was seen only a few times. This CDR3 reads CSVVGQHSMNTEAFF. CDR3 nucleotide sequence: TGCAGCGTTGTGGGCCAGCATTCAATGAACACTGAAGCTTTCTTT. V gene TRBV29-1 combines with J gene TRBJ1-1; D is unclear. Germline-derived CDR1 and CDR2 are SQVTM and ANQGSEA. V was clipped by 4 bases and J by 0 bases, with 15 bases between them. The CDR3 runs 15 residues.

This clonotype was seen at least ten times. This chain joins TRBV5-1 and TRBJ2-1; 10 nucleotides agree with TRBD2. Per germline, CDR1 SGHRS and CDR2 YFSETQ. The CDR3 runs to 13 residues. V dropped 2 bases and J dropped 9; count of bases not matched to a gene: 2. CDR3 nucleotides: TGCGCCAGCAGCTTCCCTAGCGGGGGTGAGCAGTTCTTC. Translating it yields CASSFPSGGEQFF. Looking up the rest from reference TRBV5-1 and TRBJ2-1 gives the full variable domain: KAGVTQTPRYLIKTRGQQVTLSCSPISGHRSVSWYQQTPGQGLQFLFEYFSETQRNKGNFPGRFSGRQFSNSRSEMNVSTLELGDSALYLCASSFPSGGEQFFGPGTRLTVL.

This clonotype has at least ten counts. The chain couples TRBV7-2 to TRBJ2-3; D uncertain. This CDR3 is built from 17 residues. Trimming took off 1 base at V and 0 bases at J, with 14 bases between the two ends. CDR1 is SGHTA and CDR2 is FQGNSA in the germline V gene. CDR3: CASSLVHRRFSTDTQYF. The CDR3 nucleotides are TGTGCCAGCAGCTTAGTTCATCGGCGGTTTAGCACAGATACGCAGTATTTT.

This clonotype was recorded a few times. The chain couples TRBV5-1 to TRBJ2-5; possible D gene TRBD2, 6 bases. Germline-derived CDR1 and CDR2 are SGHRS and YFSETQ. The V end was cut by 3 bases, the J end by 3 bases, with 12 bases between. The CDR3 is made up of 14 amino acids. CDR3 in amino acids: CASSWRDQEETQYF. The CDR3 region has the DNA TGCGCCAGCAGCTGGCGGGACCAAGAAGAGACCCAGTACTTC.

This clonotype was counted many times. The gene calls are TRBV2 and TRBJ2-6; D gene unclear. Germline CDR1 SNHLY, CDR2 FYNNEI. The CDR3 runs to 17 residues. V was cut by 4 bases and J by 0 bases, with 13 bases left in between. This CDR3 is CASSGYKPGSGANVLTF. In DNA, the CDR3 is TGTGCCAGCAGTGGTTACAAGCCGGGCTCTGGGGCCAACGTCCTGACTTTC.

This clonotype occurred a few times. This chain joins TRBV12-3 or TRBV12-4 and TRBJ2-7, with 9 nucleotides matching TRBD1. V was pared by 6 bases and J by 7 bases, with 10 bases of the junction left unmatched. This CDR3 comprises 14 residues. CDR3 protein: CASRRTGAPWEQYF. The CDR3 DNA sequence: TGTGCCAGCAGACGGACAGGGGCCCCCTGGGAGCAGTACTTC.

This clonotype was seen ten or more times. The chain couples TRBV29-1 to TRBJ2-1, with 9 positions matching TRBD2. V trimming: 4 bases; J trimming: 2 bases; junction bases outside the gene matches: 0. The germline V gene encodes CDR1 SQVTM and CDR2 ANQGSEA. The CDR3 runs 13 residues. CDR3 nucleotide sequence: TGCAGCGTTGGCGGGAGGGCCTACAATGAGCAGTTCTTC. It is translated as CSVGGRAYNEQFF.